Listed below are T cell receptor beta chains from one sample, sequenced in a study of T-cell reconstitution after alpha-beta-depleted transplantation in children. TCRdb reanalysed the PCR reads using MiXCR and keeps one entry per CDR3 protein. The table has a few hundred thousand distinct CDR3 sequences, 43% seen once. The sample here was PBMCs, taken before TCRalphabeta/CD19-depleted stem cell transplant. The origin of the receptors is a girl aged 2 to 9 with aplastic anemia, due to receive a stem cell transplant. Both conserved end residues are part of each CDR3. A D gene is named only where the DNA matches it firmly. Where a row states a size, it is once, few, many or the class of an expanded clone; other rows omit it.

cdr3_nt cdr3_aa j_call v_call d_call clone_size
TGTGCCAGCAGTGGGGCCGGACAGACCTACGAGCAGTACTTC CASSGAGQTYEQYF TRBJ2-7 TRBV28 . .
TGTGCCAGCTCACCCTATACCCAGACAGGGGCGACAGGCTACACCTTC CASSPYTQTGATGYTF TRBJ1-2 TRBV18 TRBD1 many
TGTGCCAGCAGCTTAGGGTCATGGGGGGGTCCGGGCGGGGAGACCCAGTACTTC CASSLGSWGGPGGETQYF TRBJ2-5 TRBV11-2 TRBD2 .
TGCGCCAGCAGCCAAGATGCTAGCGGGAGGGAGACCCAGTACTTC CASSQDASGRETQYF TRBJ2-5 TRBV4-1 TRBD2 .
TGTGCCAGCGCCAAGGCAGGGGGCAGCGACGGCTACACCTTC CASAKAGGSDGYTF TRBJ1-2 TRBV3-1 TRBD1 .
TGCGCCAGCAGCTTGGAGGGTCGGGGATGGACTGAAGCTTTCTTT CASSLEGRGWTEAFF TRBJ1-1 TRBV5-1 . many
TGTGCCAGCAGTTACGGACAGGTCTACGAGCAGTACTTC CASSYGQVYEQYF TRBJ2-7 TRBV6-5 TRBD1 few
TGTGCCAGCAGCCTCGGAGGGAGTAGCGGATCTTTCATCTACGAGCAGTACTTC CASSLGGSSGSFIYEQYF TRBJ2-7 TRBV4-2 . .
TGCGCCAGCAGCTTGGTATTGGATCCAGAGAATGAGCAGTTCTTC CASSLVLDPENEQFF TRBJ2-1 TRBV5-1 . .
TGCAGTGCTGGGCCGGGGTCTGGAAACACCATATATTTT CSAGPGSGNTIYF TRBJ1-3 TRBV20-1 . .
TGCAGTGCAGACAGGTTACAAGAGACCCAGTACTTC CSADRLQETQYF TRBJ2-5 TRBV20-1 . few
TGTGCCAGCAGCCGAGACCGAGACAGGGCTTCCTACGAGCAGTACTTC CASSRDRDRASYEQYF TRBJ2-7 TRBV7-6 TRBD1 few
TGCAGTGCTAGAGGGCCTGTCCGCTCCTACAATGAGCAGTTCTTC CSARGPVRSYNEQFF TRBJ2-1 TRBV20-1 . few
TGCAGTGCTAGAGTTGTCACCATGGGCGAGCAGTACTTC CSARVVTMGEQYF TRBJ2-7 TRBV20-1 . .
TGCGCCAGCAGCTTCCCGGGGCAGGGCACAGATACGCAGTATTTT CASSFPGQGTDTQYF TRBJ2-3 TRBV5-1 . many
TGTGCCAGCAGGTCCTTTGGACTAGCACATGAGCAGTTCTTC CASRSFGLAHEQFF TRBJ2-1 TRBV12-3/TRBV12-4 TRBD2 .
TGTGCCAGTAGTTCCTTTGGACAGGGGGACTATGGCTACACCTTC CASSSFGQGDYGYTF TRBJ1-2 TRBV19 TRBD1 few
TGCGCCAGCAGCCCTTCGCAGGGGAACAATGAGCAGTTCTTC CASSPSQGNNEQFF TRBJ2-1 TRBV4-1 . .
TGCGCCAGCAGTCAACTAGCGGGAGATCGCGATACGCAGTATTTT CASSQLAGDRDTQYF TRBJ2-3 TRBV5-1 TRBD2 .
TGTGCCAGCAGTTTCTACGCGGGACAGAATCAGCCCCAGCATTTT CASSFYAGQNQPQHF TRBJ1-5 TRBV12-3/TRBV12-4 TRBD1 few
TGCAGTGCCTCCGGGGATTCGGGGGCAAAAGCTTTCTTT CSASGDSGAKAFF TRBJ1-1 TRBV20-1 . .
TGCGCCAGCAGCATTGTCACTCGGGGCGGCCCCACGCAGACGCAGTATTTT CASSIVTRGGPTQTQYF TRBJ2-3 TRBV5-1 . .
TGTGCCAGCAGCCCCGCGGGGACTCCCGAACGGCCGGAGCTGTTTTTT CASSPAGTPERPELFF TRBJ2-2 TRBV11-2 . .
TGTGCCAGCAGCCAAGATTTACTAGCGGGAGTAGATACGCAGTATTTT CASSQDLLAGVDTQYF TRBJ2-3 TRBV3-1 TRBD2 many
TGTGCCAGCAGAGAGTCAGCTAATAATGAAAAACTGTTTTTT CASRESANNEKLFF TRBJ1-4 TRBV5-5 . few
TGTGCCAGCAGTTTATCTGAAGAGACCCAGTACTTC CASSLSEETQYF TRBJ2-5 TRBV28 . .
TGTGCCAGCAGTTTGAGCAGCCCTACTCTAGAGCAGTACTTC CASSLSSPTLEQYF TRBJ2-7 TRBV12-3/TRBV12-4 . few
TGTGCCAGCAGTTGGGCTGGGGACACTGAAGCTTTCTTT CASSWAGDTEAFF TRBJ1-1 TRBV27 . many
TGTGCCAGCAGCCTGGTACAGGGGGCGCCTGGGGCCAACGTCCTGACTTTC CASSLVQGAPGANVLTF TRBJ2-6 TRBV7-6 TRBD1 few
TGCGCCAGCAGCTTGGGCGATATTGCCACCGGGGAGCTGTTTTTT CASSLGDIATGELFF TRBJ2-2 TRBV5-1 . many
TGTGCCAGCAGCATGGACACCTACAATGAGCAGTTCTTC CASSMDTYNEQFF TRBJ2-1 TRBV12-3/TRBV12-4 . .
TGTGCCAGCAGGAGAGGACAGGTGGCAGATACGCAGTATTTT CASRRGQVADTQYF TRBJ2-3 TRBV6-1 TRBD1 .
TGCGCCAGCAGCTCCCTCTCAGTCGTAGCGGGAGGACGCGAGCAGTACTTC CASSSLSVVAGGREQYF TRBJ2-7 TRBV5-1 TRBD2 many
TGCGCCAGCAGCATCCGAACCGCCGGGTACAATTCACCCCTCCACTTT CASSIRTAGYNSPLHF TRBJ1-6 TRBV5-1 . .
TGCAGTGCTTTTACCGGGCCGGGAGGGTTAAGCTATGGCTACACCTTC CSAFTGPGGLSYGYTF TRBJ1-2 TRBV20-1 . many
TGCAGTGCTAGAGTAGAAGCCTCGGGCACTGAAGCTTTCTTT CSARVEASGTEAFF TRBJ1-1 TRBV20-1 . .
TGTGCCAGCTCACCTCGGGAATACAGGGACGGGATGACTGAAGCTTTCTTT CASSPREYRDGMTEAFF TRBJ1-1 TRBV18 . .
TGTGCCAGCAGCCTGGACATCTCTGGCTACACCTTC CASSLDISGYTF TRBJ1-2 TRBV7-2 . .
TGTGCCAGCAGTTCTTTTACCGGGAGACTAGCGGGAGAGAGAGATACGCAGTATTTT CASSSFTGRLAGERDTQYF TRBJ2-3 TRBV27 TRBD2 few
TGTGCTAGCAGCTTGGGACTAGCTAGCACAGATACGCAGTATTTT CASSLGLASTDTQYF TRBJ2-3 TRBV7-7 TRBD2 many